The present T cell receptor (beta chain) was sequenced within a study of vaccination effects on CD4 cells after COVID-19. Whole-study results and caveats: Marked clonal contraction of infection- and vaccine-induced clones was seen late after vaccination.

This CDR3 is built from 15 residues. Germline V gene sequence: CDR1 MNHEY, CDR2 SVGAGI. Trimming removed 8 bases from V and 4 bases from J, with 15 bases in between. This clone came up once. What it recognizes is unknown. After roughly 10 days in culture, the CD4+ T cells were isolated. The data were produced by immunoSEQ multiplex PCR, yet TCRdb's version contains in-frame clones alone and is incomplete. Altogether some 28,000 clones are present, more than 55% being singletons, with the ten largest covering less than 10%. This chain links TRBV6-5 with TRBJ2-6; D is uncertain. The origin of this receptor is a human donor who received a COVID-19 vaccine. The sample in question was CD4+ T cells from PBMCs cultured without peptide, obtained before COVID-19 vaccination. CDR3 sequence: CASRLGRSGANVLTF. Here the CDR3 DNA reads TGTGCCAGCCGGCTAGGTCGGTCGGGGGCCAACGTCCTGACTTTC.